The 27 T cell receptor beta chains presented below share a single source sample, sequenced in a study of shared clonotypes between healthy human individuals (TCRdb year 2020). The method behind the library was the immunoSEQ multiplex PCR assay. Here the immuneACCESS table is served through TCRdb, limited to in-frame sequences with V and J called. Missing clones are a known gap in these copies; in checked studies unresolved V genes cover under half, and the rest lacks a known reason. For this sample the table gives about 1,900,000 clones, of which about 95% were detected only once. In total, the top ten clones hold 0.95% to 1.5% of the sample. CD8 naive samples were obtained by positive selection for CCR7 among CD45RO-negative cells, yielding a CD45RA+CCR7+ population from which TemRA cells were excluded. The sequencing sample was made of naive CD8+ T cells sorted from blood. Explained via the paper, the cell subset or site label denotes: CD45RA+CCR7+. The origin of the receptors is a man aged 18 to 29 in good health.

As to this clone: The same CDR3 is also encoded by other DNA sequences in this sample. The chain recombines TRBV5-6 with TRBJ2-7, with D maybe TRBD2 (6 bases). The CDR3 extends over 12 amino acids. With 3 bases removed from V and 3 bases from J, the gap between germline ends came to 7 bases. CDR1 is SGHDT and CDR2 is YYEEEE in the germline V gene. CDR3 amino acids: CASSSEGYEQYF. The CDR3 DNA reads TGTGCCAGCAGCTCGGAGGGCTACGAGCAGTACTTC.

This clone came up once. The CDR3 nucleotides are TGTGCCAGCTCCCTACCAGGCATGAACACTGAAGCTTTCTTT. Amino acids: CASSLPGMNTEAFF. The chain employs TRBV18 and TRBJ1-1; D call uncertain. The CDR3 extends over 14 amino acids. Trimming took off 6 bases at V and 0 bases at J, with 11 bases between the two ends. In germline, CDR1 is KGHSH, CDR2 LQKENI.

This clone was recorded only once. The chain couples TRBV27 to TRBJ1-4, with D possibly TRBD1 on 6 matching bases. The CDR3 extends over 14 amino acids. V lost 3 bases, J lost 7 bases, and 12 bases lay in between. Germline values: CDR1 MNHEY, CDR2 SMNVEV (reference sequence). The chain's CDR3 is CASSFGGGLEKLFF. In nucleotides, the CDR3 is TGTGCCAGCAGTTTCGGCGGGGGCCTTGAAAAACTGTTTTTT.

This clone has a single count. The genes are TRBV27 and TRBJ1-5; TRBD1 matches 11 bases. V lost 6 bases and J lost 6; bases outside the gene matches: 10. The germline V gene has CDR1 MNHEY and CDR2 SMNVEV (reference sequence). CDR3 length equals 16 residues. Written as DNA, the CDR3 is TGTGCCAGCAGCCCGGGACAGGGGGATTTGGGTCAGCCCCAGCATTTT. As protein: CASSPGQGDLGQPQHF.

The chain combines TRBV4-3 with TRBJ2-7, with D tentatively TRBD2 (5 bases). The CDR3 is 15 residues long. Per germline, CDR1 LGHNA and CDR2 YSLEER. V lost 0 bases and J lost 5, with 14 bases in between. CDR3 DNA sequence: TGCGCCAGCAGCCAAGATCAAGGCGGGTGGGACGAGCAGTACTTC. It encodes CASSQDQGGWDEQYF.

To note about this clone: The same CDR3 also results from other DNA sequences found in this sample. This chain joins TRBV7-9 and TRBJ2-1; the match to TRBD2 covers 7 bases. The CDR3 has 14 residues. The germline CDR1 and CDR2 sequences are SEHNR and FQNEAQ (reference sequence). The ends lost 0 bases at V and 8 bases at J; junction bases unmatched: 4. This CDR3 is CASSLAGGPDEQFF. Written as DNA, the CDR3 is TGTGCCAGCAGCTTAGCGGGAGGGCCGGATGAGCAGTTCTTC.

Comments on this clone: This sample also contains other DNA sequences that code for the same CDR3. The chain couples TRBV28 to TRBJ2-7, with TRBD1 identical over 11 bases. This CDR3 spans 15 amino acids. Germline CDR1 and CDR2: MDHEN and SYDVKM. V was clipped by 3 bases and J by 2 bases; unmatched bases: 3. The CDR3: CASSFPGQGAYEQYF. CDR3 nucleotides: TGTGCCAGCAGTTTTCCGGGACAGGGGGCCTACGAGCAGTACTTC.

The chain couples TRBV11-2 to TRBJ2-7; maybe TRBD1 (5 bases). CDR1 is SGHAT, CDR2 FQNNGV, per germline. This CDR3 is 15 amino acids long. Trimming took 5 bases from V and 0 from J, leaving 14 bases between them. The CDR3 sequence is CASSPWTFTSYEQYF. CDR3 in DNA: TGTGCCAGCAGCCCCTGGACATTTACCTCCTACGAGCAGTACTTC. The full variable domain, completed using reference TRBV11-2 and TRBJ2-7, is EAGVAQSPRYKIIEKRQSVAFWCNPISGHATLYWYQQILGQGPKLLIQFQNNGVVDDSQLPKDRFSAERLKGVDSTLKIQPAKLEDSAVYLCASSPWTFTSYEQYFGPGTRLTVT.

The chain couples TRBV7-8 to TRBJ2-5; D may match TRBD1 or TRBD2 (5 bases each). The CDR3 is 16 amino acids. CDR1 SGHVS and CDR2 FQNEAQ come from the germline V gene. The V end was cut by 5 bases, the J end by 5 bases, with 21 bases between. CDR3 protein: CASSQSGEGLEETQYF. The CDR3 DNA sequence: TGTGCCAGCAGCCAGTCAGGAGAGGGGCTTGAGGAGACCCAGTACTTC.

V is TRBV7-9 and J is TRBJ2-5, with TRBD1 matching over 9 bases. CDR3 length equals 15 residues. V gave up 0 bases and J gave up 5 bases; unmatched junction bases: 4. From germline, CDR1 is SEHNR and CDR2 FQNEAQ (reference sequence). The CDR3 DNA sequence: TGTGCCAGCAGCTTAGCCTGGGACAGGGACGAGACCCAGTACTTC. It encodes CASSLAWDRDETQYF.

The genes are TRBV4-1 and TRBJ1-1; D is possibly TRBD1 (6 bases). Germline V gives CDR1 MGHRA, CDR2 YSYEKL. V lost 5 bases to trimming and J lost 6 bases, with 16 bases between them. This CDR3 is built from 14 residues. Here the CDR3 DNA reads TGCGCCAGCAGCGATACACAGGGTCCCCCTGAAGCTTTCTTT. Encoded protein: CASSDTQGPPEAFF.

This rearrangement joins TRBV9 to TRBJ1-1; tentative D call: TRBD1 (6 bases). Germline V lookup: CDR1 SGDLS, CDR2 YYNGEE. The CDR3 has 14 residues. V lost 4 bases and J lost 1, with 11 bases in between. The CDR3 DNA is TGTGCCAGCAGCCTGGGCAGGGGGAACACTGAAGCTTTCTTT. It encodes CASSLGRGNTEAFF.

This clone was observed a single time. This chain links TRBV7-9 with TRBJ2-5; D call uncertain. CDR3 size: 14 residues. The V gene's germline CDR1 is SEHNR and CDR2 FQNEAQ (reference sequence). V dropped 5 bases and J dropped 5 bases, with 15 bases sitting between them. CDR3 nucleotides: TGTGCCAGCAGCCCGGATACAGTGTGGGAGACCCAGTACTTC. Its translation is CASSPDTVWETQYF.

The genes are TRBV6-1 and TRBJ2-7; D remains unclear. With 1 base removed from V and 4 bases from J, the gap between germline ends came to 11 bases. This CDR3 comprises 14 residues. CDR1 and CDR2 from the germline V gene are MNHNS and SASEGT. DNA of the CDR3: TGTGCCAGCAGTGAAGAGGCCTCACAATACGAGCAGTACTTC. This gives the protein CASSEEASQYEQYF.

This rearrangement joins TRBV27 to TRBJ2-7; TRBD1 is a possible D gene (6 bases). With 5 bases removed from V and 3 bases from J, the gap between germline ends came to 11 bases. There are 13 residues in the CDR3. Germline V gives CDR1 MNHEY, CDR2 SMNVEV (reference sequence). DNA for the CDR3: TGTGCCAGCAGTAACCGACAGGACTACGAGCAGTACTTC. This codes for CASSNRQDYEQYF.

The chain combines TRBV5-4 with TRBJ2-7, with D uncertain. Germline assignment: CDR1 SGHNT and CDR2 YYREEE (reference sequence). The V gene lost 0 bases and the J gene lost 7 bases, with 8 bases spanning the gap. The CDR3 length is 12 residues. The CDR3 region has the DNA TGTGCCAGCAGCTTGGCTCCCGGGGAGCAGTACTTC. Its translation is CASSLAPGEQYF.

J is TRBJ2-2 and V is TRBV9; 9 nucleotides line up with TRBD1. Germline V CDR1 and CDR2: SGDLS, YYNGEE. This CDR3 is 17 amino acids long. Losses at the gene ends were 3 bases for V and 4 bases for J; bases not matched to a gene: 10. CDR3 bases: TGTGCCAGCAGCGGAAAGAACACAGGGGGCCCCACCGGGGAGCTGTTTTTT. It codes for CASSGKNTGGPTGELFF.

The chain uses TRBV9 and TRBJ2-7, with TRBD2 identical over 12 bases. With V trimmed by 0 bases and J by 6 bases, 7 bases remained unmatched. Germline V gene lookup returns CDR1 SGDLS and CDR2 YYNGEE. CDR3 length equals 16 residues. The CDR3 is CASSVDRLAGVPEQYF. The CDR3 DNA reads TGTGCCAGCAGCGTAGATCGACTAGCGGGAGTACCCGAGCAGTACTTC.

The rearrangement joins TRBV6-1 to TRBJ2-1, with TRBD1 matching 9 bases. The CDR3 covers 15 residues. Germline CDR1 and CDR2: MNHNS and SASEGT. J was trimmed by 5 bases and V by 6 bases; bases with no gene match: 8. The chain's CDR3 is CASSAGQGLNNEQFF. Here the CDR3 DNA reads TGTGCCAGCAGCGCGGGACAGGGCCTGAACAATGAGCAGTTCTTC.

J is TRBJ2-7 and V is TRBV13; 7 positions match TRBD1. The germline gives CDR1 PRHDT, CDR2 FYEKMQ (reference sequence). The CDR3 has 14 residues. The J segment lost 2 bases and the V segment lost 5 bases, leaving 6 bases of the junction unmatched. The CDR3 DNA follows: TGTGCCAGCAGCCCACCGGGACAGCCCTACGAGCAGTACTTC. Amino acid sequence: CASSPPGQPYEQYF.

The V and J genes are TRBV10-1 and TRBJ2-3, with D perhaps matching TRBD2 (5 bases). Trimming stripped 6 bases from V and 5 bases from J, with 6 bases between. Germline V gives CDR1 WNHNN, CDR2 SYGVQD (reference sequence). This CDR3 has 11 residues. The CDR3 reads CASRSGDTQYF. Written as DNA, the CDR3 is TGCGCCAGCAGGAGCGGAGATACGCAGTATTTT.

This sequence joins TRBV27 and TRBJ2-1; TRBD1 agrees at 7 bases. Germline V gene data show CDR1 as MNHEY and CDR2 as SMNVEV (reference sequence). V lost 5 bases, J lost 1 base, and 8 bases stayed unmatched. The CDR3 loop spans 16 amino acids. The CDR3, as DNA: TGTGCCAGCAGTCTCGGGGCAGGGGGTTCCTACAATGAGCAGTTCTTC. It codes for CASSLGAGGSYNEQFF.

The rearrangement uses TRBV29-1 and TRBJ2-3, with a weak D call TRBD2 (5 bases). V was cut by 7 bases and J by 3 bases, with 23 bases left in between. The CDR3 is 16 amino acids. Per the germline V gene, CDR1 is SQVTM and CDR2 is ANQGSEA. For the CDR3, the DNA is TGCAGCGCTGCCGGGCTGGACGGGGAATTGACAGATACGCAGTATTTT. Translating it yields CSAAGLDGELTDTQYF.

This chain uses TRBV19 with TRBJ1-6, with D maybe TRBD1 (5 bases). CDR1 is LNHDA and CDR2 is SQIVND in the germline V gene (reference sequence). Trimming removed 3 bases from V and 9 bases from J, with 12 bases in between. This CDR3 is 14 amino acids long. The CDR3 DNA sequence: TGTGCCAGTAGTATGCAGGGAGAAGGTTCACCCCTCCACTTT. Translating it yields CASSMQGEGSPLHF.

Comments on this clone: The sample contains more than one DNA sequence encoding this CDR3. This chain links TRBV4-1 with TRBJ2-5; 8 bases map to TRBD1. V lost 1 base, J lost 2 bases, and 3 bases stayed unmatched. CDR1 is MGHRA and CDR2 is YSYEKL in the germline V gene. The CDR3 is made up of 15 amino acids. CDR3 sequence: CASSQADRGQETQYF. For the CDR3, the DNA is TGCGCCAGCAGCCAAGCCGACAGGGGACAAGAGACCCAGTACTTC.

This rearrangement joins TRBV15 to TRBJ2-1; D is ambiguous. This CDR3 spans 11 amino acids. Trimming took 10 bases from V and 6 from J, leaving 10 bases between them. The germline gives CDR1 LNHNV, CDR2 YYDKDF (reference sequence). The CDR3 region is CAIRTSNEQFF. DNA of the CDR3: TGTGCCATCCGGACGTCCAATGAGCAGTTCTTC.

The rearrangement links TRBV6-5 to TRBJ2-1; tentatively, D is TRBD2 (6 bases). CDR1 is MNHEY, CDR2 SVGAGI, per germline. Between the trimmed V and J ends, which lost 6 bases and 3 bases, there was a span of 15 bases. CDR3 size: 15 residues. CDR3 sequence: CASSPVDSGYNEQFF. The CDR3 DNA follows: TGTGCCAGCAGCCCCGTCGATAGCGGCTACAATGAGCAGTTCTTC.